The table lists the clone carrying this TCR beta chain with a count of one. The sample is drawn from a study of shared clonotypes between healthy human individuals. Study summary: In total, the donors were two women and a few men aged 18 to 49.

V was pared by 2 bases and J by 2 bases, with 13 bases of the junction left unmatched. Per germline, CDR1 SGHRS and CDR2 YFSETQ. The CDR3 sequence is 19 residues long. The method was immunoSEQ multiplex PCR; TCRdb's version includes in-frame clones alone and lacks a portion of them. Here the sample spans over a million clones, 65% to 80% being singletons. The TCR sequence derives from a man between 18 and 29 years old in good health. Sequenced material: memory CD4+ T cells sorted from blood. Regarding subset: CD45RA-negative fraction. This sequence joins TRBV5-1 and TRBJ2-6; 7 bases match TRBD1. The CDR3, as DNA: TGCGCCAGCAGCTTTATTTTAGGGGGCCAAACCCCTGGGGCCAACGTCCTGACTTTC. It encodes CASSFILGGQTPGANVLTF.